This T cell receptor (beta chain) was sequenced during a study of blood T cells in healthy people across ages (dated by TCRdb to 2015 to 2017). Regarding the complete study: Template switching captured roughly one uniquely barcoded TCR beta cDNA molecule per two T cells in model experiments. Donors were grouped into four age groups: young (average approximately 16 years), middle-aged (39), aged (approximately 67) and long-lived (over 80). For two donors (one aged 18 to 30 and one aged 80 or older), the study analyzed two additional independent replicas of 1 million unique cDNA reads from the same blood draw. To avoid experimental bias, donors of different ages were distributed randomly across sequencing lanes. Using deep sequencing normalized with unique cDNA molecular identifiers, the study measured how TCR beta repertoire diversity changes with age. Overall study outcomes, separate from this receptor: Estimates of total diversity from one million sequenced T cells were regarded as lower bounds and underestimates. Observed TCR beta diversity correlated strongly with the percentage of naive T cells measured by flow cytometry. Compared with the aged group, the long-lived group had more naive CD4+ T cells, fewer expanded clones and increased TCR diversity, a pattern suggesting age selection. The CMV infection status of donors was not known, potentially confounding age-related changes in expanded clonotypes. Bulk unsorted PBMC profiling prevented conclusive comparison of naive and antigen-experienced compartments. Observed TCR beta diversity per million T cells fell roughly linearly with age, and a significant reduction was already apparent by age roughly 41.

Systemically healthy Caucasian individuals from Russia, roughly 40 in total and aged roughly 6 to 100 years, were included as donors. Around 10 milliliters of peripheral blood were collected from each donor into EDTA-treated Vacutainer tubes. Ficoll-Paque density-gradient centrifugation was used to isolate PBMCs, with at least 7 million per sample. Trizol reagent was used to extract total RNA from the PBMCs, yielding at least 6 micrograms per sample. Naive CD45RAhigh/CD27high T cell percentages were measured by flow cytometry on a PBMC aliquot from every donor. The library came from 5' RACE. Instrument used: Illumina HiSeq 2500. A second PCR of roughly 7 to 11 cycles was performed with a sample-barcoded 5' primer and a J-beta primer mix. A template-switch 5' adaptor carrying 12 random nucleotides introduced a unique molecular identifier onto each TCR beta cDNA molecule. At least 2.5 million CDR3-containing paired-end reads were obtained from each sample. First-strand cDNA synthesis was performed from all RNA using the Mint cDNA synthesis kit, with priming by a TRBC-specific oligonucleotide. Following uracil-DNA glycosylase treatment, a first 18-cycle PCR with universal primers M1SS and BC2_uni_R was performed on all cDNA. In the paper's pipeline: Each sample was normalized by randomly selecting 1 million high-quality reads, each carrying a distinct molecular identifier. Instead of being binned into consensus sequences, reads that shared molecular identifiers were thrown out. MiTCR, run with a Q25 quality threshold and the strictest error-elimination algorithm, handled CDR3 identification, clonotype clustering and error correction. A nonparametric unseen species model with Euler transformation was used to estimate a lower bound on total TCR beta diversity. TCRdb handled the public reads itself, with Q25 trimming in fastp and clone calling in MiXCR, and kept productive beta chains. Records with the same CDR3 protein are collapsed into one entry carrying the most frequent genes and DNA. TCRdb, not the original authors, processed these V and J calls. The sample contains about 1.1 million distinct CDR3 sequences, more than 30% of them found a single time. Of the sample, around 14% is held by the ten largest clones.

Concerning this clonotype itself: It has no known antigen specificity. This could be a read error, since a much larger clone is one nucleotide away.

For CDR1 and CDR2, the germline V gene lists SGHTA and FQGNSA. The CDR3 goes from the cysteine to the phenylalanine over 16 residues. Just the 48-base CDR3 DNA is kept, in frame starting at base 1. The receptor was isolated from a man aged 18 to 30 in good health. The chain is made from TRBV7-2 and TRBJ2-3, and the D gene may be TRBD1, 6 bases matching. The sample taken for sequencing was blood. In nucleotides, the sequence is TGTGCCAGCAGCTTAGGCTCAGGGGCTAGCACAGCTACGCAGTATTTT. It codes for CASSLGSGASTATQYF.